The T cell receptor (beta chain) described here comes from a study of beta chain features in type 1 diabetes. The CDR3 has 14 residues. Germline lookup yields CDR1 SGHRS and CDR2 YFSETQ. Trimming shortened V by 4 bases and J by 6 bases, and 14 bases separated the two germline ends. General observations from the study: Equally in patients and controls, PCR might preferentially amplify shorter templates. TCRB CDR3s from Type 1 diabetes patients were moderately but significantly shorter in all four CD4+ subsets. High TCR expression in some cells could lead to their over-representation in cDNA sequencing.

There are many counts of this clone. Antigen unknown. Each sorted population was over 95% pure. Isolated RNA was reverse transcribed in full, so expressed TCRB transcripts were sequenced. Sequencing used immunoSEQ multiplex PCR; TCRdb keeps in-frame clones, though not all of them. The data show just under 150,000 clones, 10% to 15% seen once. The sample comprised central memory CD4+ T cells from blood. V usage is TRBV5-1 and J usage is TRBJ2-1, with TRBD2 as a possible D gene (6 bases). This TCR came from a man younger than 30 with type 1 diabetes. CDR3 DNA sequence: TGCGCCAGCAGCGCCGGGACTTTGGGCAATGAGCAGTTCTTC. Translation: CASSAGTLGNEQFF. The whole variable domain, remainder taken from reference TRBV5-1 and TRBJ2-1, is KAGVTQTPRYLIKTRGQQVTLSCSPISGHRSVSWYQQTPGQGLQFLFEYFSETQRNKGNFPGRFSGRQFSNSRSEMNVSTLELGDSALYLCASSAGTLGNEQFFGPGTRLTVL.